Presented here are 3 T cell receptor beta chains from one specimen sequenced in a study of T cells after yellow fever vaccination (dated by TCRdb to about 2019). The treatment or condition tag for this specimen amounts to: live attenuated yellow fever vaccine strain. Receptor amplification or capture employed 5' RACE. Sequencing was carried out with an Illumina NovaSeq 6000. The public reads were reprocessed in TCRdb via fastp at Q25 and MiXCR, keeping in-frame beta chains. One record per CDR3 amino acid sequence lists the most common genes and DNA. Counted in this sample were over 250,000 distinct CDR3 sequences; 4.1% of them appeared once. The ten largest clones capture around 23% of the sample. The source was PBMCs, collected 5 days after the yellow fever booster vaccination. Every receptor here comes from a man between 18 and 29 years old who received the YFV17D yellow fever vaccine.

This clonotype was counted between two and nine times. This chain uses TRBV19 with TRBJ2-3; a weak D match, TRBD2 (6 bases). Germline CDR1 is LNHDA and CDR2 is SQIVND (reference sequence). V lost 1 base, J lost 8 bases, and 13 bases lay in between. The CDR3 loop spans 14 amino acids. CDR3 DNA sequence: TGTGCCAGTAGTATAGGACTAGGCACACGTACGCAGTATTTT. Translating gives CASSIGLGTRTQYF.

The chain carries TRBV2 and TRBJ1-5; D not resolved. CDR1 SNHLY and CDR2 FYNNEI come from the germline V gene. The CDR3 consists of 13 residues. V gave up 3 bases and J gave up 6 bases, with 9 bases separating them. The CDR3 DNA follows: TGTGCCAGCAGTGATTTTGGGGTTCAGCCCCAGCATTTT. It encodes CASSDFGVQPQHF.

CDR3 DNA: TGTGCCAGCAGCTCACCCTCCCACTCATACTCCTACGAGCAGTACTTC. Translated, it gives CASSSPSHSYSYEQYF. The V call is TRBV7-2, the J call TRBJ2-7; D gene uncertain. The CDR3 runs 16 residues. Trimming took 4 bases from V and 0 from J, leaving 16 bases between them. CDR1 and CDR2 (germline): SGHTA, FQGNSA.